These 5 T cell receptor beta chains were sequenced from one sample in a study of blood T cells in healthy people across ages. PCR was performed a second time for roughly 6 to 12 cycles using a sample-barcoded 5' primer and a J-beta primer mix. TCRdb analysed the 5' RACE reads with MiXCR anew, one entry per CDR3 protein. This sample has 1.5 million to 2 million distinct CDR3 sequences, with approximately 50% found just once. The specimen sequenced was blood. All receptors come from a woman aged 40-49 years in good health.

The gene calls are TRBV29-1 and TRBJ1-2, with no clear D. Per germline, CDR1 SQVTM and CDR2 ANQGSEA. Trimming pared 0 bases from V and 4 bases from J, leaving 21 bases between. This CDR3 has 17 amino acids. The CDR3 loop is CSVEDYLLRPGPYGYTF. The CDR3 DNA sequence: TGCAGCGTTGAAGATTACTTATTACGTCCCGGGCCCTATGGCTACACCTTC.

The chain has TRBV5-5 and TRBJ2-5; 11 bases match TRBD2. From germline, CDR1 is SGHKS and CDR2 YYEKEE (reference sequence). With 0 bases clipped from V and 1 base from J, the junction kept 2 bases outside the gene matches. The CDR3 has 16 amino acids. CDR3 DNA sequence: TGTGCCAGCAGCTTGGGTAGCGGGGGGGTCCAAGAGACCCAGTACTTC. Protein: CASSLGSGGVQETQYF.

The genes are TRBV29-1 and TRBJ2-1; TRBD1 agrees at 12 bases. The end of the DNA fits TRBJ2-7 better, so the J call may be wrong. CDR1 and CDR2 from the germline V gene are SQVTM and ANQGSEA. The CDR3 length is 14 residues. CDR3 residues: CSGGDRGLYNEQYF. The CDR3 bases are TGCAGCGGGGGGGACAGGGGGCTATACAATGAGCAGTACTTC.

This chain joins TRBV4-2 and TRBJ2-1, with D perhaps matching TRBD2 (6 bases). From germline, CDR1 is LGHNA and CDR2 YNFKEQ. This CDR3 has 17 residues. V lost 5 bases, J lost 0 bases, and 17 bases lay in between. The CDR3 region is CASSYSGTASSYNEQFF. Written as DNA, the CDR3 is TGTGCCAGCAGCTATTCCGGGACTGCGAGCTCCTACAATGAGCAGTTCTTC.

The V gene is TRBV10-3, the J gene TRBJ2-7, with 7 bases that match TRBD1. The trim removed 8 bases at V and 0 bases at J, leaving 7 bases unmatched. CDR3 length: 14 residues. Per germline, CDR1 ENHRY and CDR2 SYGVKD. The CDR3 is CAILSGQTSYEQYF. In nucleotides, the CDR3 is TGTGCCATCCTGTCGGGACAGACCTCCTACGAGCAGTACTTC.